Listed below are T cell receptor beta chains from one sample, sequenced in a study of identical twins. TCRdb re-derived calls from the 5' RACE reads in MiXCR, one entry per CDR3 protein. The sample holds 420,000 or so distinct CDR3 sequences, about 18% seen once. Input material: naive T cells sorted from blood. The receptors here all came from a man aged 45-65 years in good health. The CDR3 runs from the conserved cysteine through the conserved F or W. The D gene is left open where the match is weak. Some rows have no size entry. The others give once, few or many, or a class for an expanded clone.

D	J	V	size	DNA	CDR3
TRBD1	TRBJ1-6	TRBV11-2	-	TGTGCCAGCAGCCCCGACAGGGGGCTGAATTCACCCCTCCACTTT	CASSPDRGLNSPLHF
-	TRBJ1-2	TRBV20-1	-	TGCAGTGCTAGAGAACCGGTATCCCGCTATGGCTACACCTTC	CSAREPVSRYGYTF
-	TRBJ1-6	TRBV20-1	-	TGCAGTGCTACCGAGGGTGGGATTTCACCCCTCCACTTT	CSATEGGISPLHF
TRBD1	TRBJ1-6	TRBV30	-	TGTGCCTGGAGTCTGACAGGGAATAATTCACCCCTCCACTTT	CAWSLTGNNSPLHF
TRBD2	TRBJ2-7	TRBV4-3	-	TGCGCCAGCAGCCATGATTTTACTAGCGGGAGCTACGAGCAGTACTTC	CASSHDFTSGSYEQYF
-	TRBJ2-1	TRBV3-1	-	TGTGCCAGCAGCCAAGCCACCGGGGCAACCTACAATGAGCAGTTCTTC	CASSQATGATYNEQFF
TRBD1	TRBJ2-1	TRBV5-1	many	TGCGCCAGCAGCTCCTGGGACAGGGGGCAGAATGAGCAGTTCTTC	CASSSWDRGQNEQFF
-	TRBJ2-1	TRBV4-1	many	TGCGCCAGCAGCCAAGTGCAGGGTTTGTATCGGTTCGAGGTCAAACATGAGCAGTTCTTC	CASSQVQGLYRFEVKHEQFF
TRBD2	TRBJ2-3	TRBV11-2	once	TGTGCCAGCAGCCCCACTGAGGGCCAGGGGACTAGATCGCAGTATTTT	CASSPTEGQGTRSQYF
TRBD2	TRBJ2-5	TRBV18	few	TGTGCCAGCTCACTGATGATGACTAGCGGGGAGAAAGAGACCCAGTACTTC	CASSLMMTSGEKETQYF
-	TRBJ2-7	TRBV6-2/TRBV6-3	-	TGTGCCAGCAGTCAGGGGAGGTACGAGCAGTACTTC	CASSQGRYEQYF
-	TRBJ2-3	TRBV5-6	many	TGTGCCAGCAGCTTGGCTAGAGACGGCGATACGCAGTATTTT	CASSLARDGDTQYF
-	TRBJ1-2	TRBV6-5	few	TGTGCCAGCAGTTACTCTGGCAGGGGCCTCACTAACTATGGCTACACCTTC	CASSYSGRGLTNYGYTF
-	TRBJ1-6	TRBV29-1	-	TGCAGCGCCAGAGAGGGGGGATCGAATTCACCCCTCCACTTT	CSAREGGSNSPLHF
TRBD2	TRBJ2-3	TRBV20-1	many	TGCAGTGCCCTGAAAGTAGCGGGGTTCACAGATACGCAGTATTTT	CSALKVAGFTDTQYF
-	TRBJ2-1	TRBV5-1	-	TGCGCCAGCAGCGATCCAGCGGGACAGAATGAGCAGTTCTTC	CASSDPAGQNEQFF
-	TRBJ2-1	TRBV29-1	-	TGCAGCGTAGCAGCCCACAATGAGCAGTTCTTC	CSVAAHNEQFF
TRBD2	TRBJ2-1	TRBV19	-	TGTGCCAGTAGTATTCGAGGACTAGCGGGAGGGCTCTACAATGAGCAGTTCTTC	CASSIRGLAGGLYNEQFF
-	TRBJ2-7	TRBV6-5	many	TGTGCCAGCAGTTTCCACAGGAACAGTCCCTACGAGCAGTACTTC	CASSFHRNSPYEQYF
TRBD1	TRBJ2-3	TRBV5-1	few	TGCGCCAGCAGCTCGCGTGACAGGGGTACGCAGTATTTT	CASSSRDRGTQYF
-	TRBJ2-5	TRBV5-5	few	TGTGCCAGCAGCTTGGTTGGGAAAGAGACCCAGTACTTC	CASSLVGKETQYF
-	TRBJ1-5	TRBV20-1	-	TGCAGTGCTAGAGATTACAGGGACCTGGGTAGCAATCAGCCCCAGCATTTT	CSARDYRDLGSNQPQHF
-	TRBJ2-7	TRBV29-1	few	TGCAGCGTTGTATACGGGTCCTCCTACGAGCAGTACTTC	CSVVYGSSYEQYF
-	TRBJ2-3	TRBV4-1	-	TGCGCCAGCAGCCAAGGTGGCGCTAGCACAGATACGCAGTATTTT	CASSQGGASTDTQYF
-	TRBJ2-7	TRBV6-2/TRBV6-3	few	TGTGCCAGCAGTTATGGCGGGGCTGCCTACGAGCAGTACTTC	CASSYGGAAYEQYF
-	TRBJ2-7	TRBV24-1	few	TGTGCCACCAGTGATGGGTCGACGGGGCGGAACGAGCAGTACTTC	CATSDGSTGRNEQYF
-	TRBJ2-1	TRBV11-2	many	TGTGCCAGCAGCTCCCGAGGACGGGCAGTTGCGTTAAAGAGGGACAATGAGCAGTTCTTC	CASSSRGRAVALKRDNEQFF
-	TRBJ2-2	TRBV7-2	-	TGTGTCAGCCGAACTCAGGGGCACACCGGGGAGCTGTTTTTT	CVSRTQGHTGELFF
-	TRBJ2-1	TRBV4-3	-	TGCGCCAGCAGCCAAGATCGGTTGATTTACAATGAGCAGTTCTTC	CASSQDRLIYNEQFF